This TCR beta chain was captured by sequencing in a study of T-cell reconstitution after alpha-beta-depleted transplantation in children. The CDR3 is 14 amino acids. Trimming removed 4 bases at V and 3 bases at J, with 9 bases between. Looked up from germline, CDR1 is SGHTA and CDR2 is FQGNSA. Preparation of the TCRbeta library used unique molecular identifiers. TCRdb re-derived calls from the PCR reads in MiXCR, one entry per CDR3 protein. The sample carries some 520,000 distinct CDR3 sequences, about 30% recorded once. V usage is TRBV7-2 and J usage is TRBJ1-4; D gene unclear. This specimen consisted of PBMCs from the stem cell graft donor, obtained from the stem cell graft. The receptor comes from a human donor who donated a stem cell graft to a child with aplastic anemia. The CDR3 is CASSSGAANEKLFF. The CDR3 DNA reads TGTGCCAGCAGCTCGGGTGCCGCTAATGAAAAACTGTTTTTT.